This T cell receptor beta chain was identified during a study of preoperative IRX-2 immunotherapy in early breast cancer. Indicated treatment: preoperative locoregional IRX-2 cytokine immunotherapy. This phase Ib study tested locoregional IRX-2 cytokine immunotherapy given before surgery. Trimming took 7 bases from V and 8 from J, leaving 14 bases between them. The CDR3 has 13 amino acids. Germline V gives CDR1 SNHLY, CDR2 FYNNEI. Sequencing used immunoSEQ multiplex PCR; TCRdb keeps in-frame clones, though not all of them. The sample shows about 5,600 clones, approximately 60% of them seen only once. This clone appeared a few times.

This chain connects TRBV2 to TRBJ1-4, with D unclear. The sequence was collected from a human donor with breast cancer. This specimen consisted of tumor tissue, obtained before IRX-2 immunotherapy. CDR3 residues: CASTNGPAEKLFF. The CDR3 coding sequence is TGTGCCAGCACTAACGGCCCCGCGGAAAAACTGTTTTTT.